The rows below give T cell receptor beta chains drawn from one sample of a study of shared clonotypes between healthy human individuals. This table comes from immunoSEQ multiplex PCR, and its TCRdb copy is limited to in-frame clones, with some not included. The repertoire holds about 480,000 clones, about four fifths seen once, with roughly 13% in the top ten. What was sequenced was PBMCs. These receptors came from a woman in her forties in good health. Some clones in this sample may be carry-over from other donors' samples. CDR3s include the opening cysteine and the closing phenylalanine or tryptophan. D genes are given only for firm matches. Rows give clone size only sometimes, using once, few, many, or a class for an expanded clone.

TRBV6-5,.,.,TRBJ1-6,TGTGCCAGCAGTGTCGAGGGGAATTCACCCCTCCACTTT,CASSVEGNSPLHF
TRBV7-3,TRBD2,.,TRBJ2-1,TGTGCCAGCAGCTTATCGGGAGGATTCGGACACAATGAGCAGTTCTTC,CASSLSGGFGHNEQFF
TRBV29-1,.,.,TRBJ2-5,TGCAGCGTTGTGAACCCCGCGGAGACCCAGTACTTC,CSVVNPAETQYF
TRBV5-1,TRBD2,.,TRBJ2-2,TGCGCCAGCAGCCGTGAAATAGCGGGAGGGGAGCTGTTTTTT,CASSREIAGGELFF
TRBV6-1,TRBD1,.,TRBJ2-7,TGTGCCAGCAGCAAACAGGGGGACGGGGGATACGAGCAGTACTTC,CASSKQGDGGYEQYF
TRBV28,TRBD2,.,TRBJ2-2,TGTGCCAGCAGTTTCTGGACTAGCGGGAGGCCGGGGGAGCTGTTTTTT,CASSFWTSGRPGELFF
TRBV7-3,.,.,TRBJ2-7,TGTGCCAGCAGCTATGGGGGAGGAGGAGGGTACGAGCAGTACTTC,CASSYGGGGGYEQYF
TRBV10-3,.,.,TRBJ2-7,TGTGCCATCAGTGAGACCAGGGGAGACTCCTACGAGCAGTACTTC,CAISETRGDSYEQYF
TRBV29-1,.,few,TRBJ2-7,TGCAGCGTGAGGGAGAGCGGGGAGCAGTACTTC,CSVRESGEQYF
TRBV5-5,TRBD2,.,TRBJ2-3,TGTGCCAGCAGCCATTCCCAGCGGGAGGGCCCGACAGATACGCAGTATTTT,CASSHSQREGPTDTQYF